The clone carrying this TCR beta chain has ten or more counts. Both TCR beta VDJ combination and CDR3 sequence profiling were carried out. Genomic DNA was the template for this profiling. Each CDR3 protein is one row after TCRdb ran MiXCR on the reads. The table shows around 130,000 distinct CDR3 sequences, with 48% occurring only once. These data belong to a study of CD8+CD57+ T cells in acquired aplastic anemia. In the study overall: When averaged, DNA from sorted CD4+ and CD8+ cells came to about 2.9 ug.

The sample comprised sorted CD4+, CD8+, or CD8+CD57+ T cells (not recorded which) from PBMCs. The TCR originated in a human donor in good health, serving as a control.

The CDR3: CASSPGVGGYGYTF. In DNA form, the CDR3 reads TGTGCCAGCTCACCTGGGGTCGGCGGGTATGGCTACACCTTC. J is TRBJ1-2 and V is TRBV18; unclear D gene. Germline assignment: CDR1 KGHSH and CDR2 LQKENI. V gave up 3 bases and J gave up 5 bases, with 13 bases separating them. The CDR3 is 14 amino acids.